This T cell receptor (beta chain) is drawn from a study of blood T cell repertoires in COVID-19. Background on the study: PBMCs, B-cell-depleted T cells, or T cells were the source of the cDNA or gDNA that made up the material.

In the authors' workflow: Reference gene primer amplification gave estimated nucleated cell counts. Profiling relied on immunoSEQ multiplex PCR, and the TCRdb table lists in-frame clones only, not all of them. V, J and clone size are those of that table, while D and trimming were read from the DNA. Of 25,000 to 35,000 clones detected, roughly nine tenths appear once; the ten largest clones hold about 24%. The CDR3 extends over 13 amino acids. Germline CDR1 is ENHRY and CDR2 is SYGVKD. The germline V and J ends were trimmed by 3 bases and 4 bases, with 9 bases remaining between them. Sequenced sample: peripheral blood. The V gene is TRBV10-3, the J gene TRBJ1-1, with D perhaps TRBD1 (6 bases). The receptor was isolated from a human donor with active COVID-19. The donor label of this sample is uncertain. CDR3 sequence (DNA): TGTGCCATCAGTGAAACAGGGCGCACTGAAGCTTTCTTT. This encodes CAISETGRTEAFF.